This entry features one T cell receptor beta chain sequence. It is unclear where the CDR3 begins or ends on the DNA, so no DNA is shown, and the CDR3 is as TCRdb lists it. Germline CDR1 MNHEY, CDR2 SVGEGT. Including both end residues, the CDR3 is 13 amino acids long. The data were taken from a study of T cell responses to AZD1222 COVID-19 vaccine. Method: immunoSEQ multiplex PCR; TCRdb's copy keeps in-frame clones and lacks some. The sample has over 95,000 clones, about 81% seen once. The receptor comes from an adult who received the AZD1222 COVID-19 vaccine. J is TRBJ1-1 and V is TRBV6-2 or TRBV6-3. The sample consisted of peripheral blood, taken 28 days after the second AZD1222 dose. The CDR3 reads CASSTSSNTEAFF.